Listed below are T cell receptor beta chains from one sample, sequenced in a study of blood T cell repertoires in COVID-19. Repertoires were generated with immunoSEQ multiplex PCR, while TCRdb's copy carries only in-frame clones and drops some. The table records roughly 4,700 clones, 73% of them present only once. The sequencing input was peripheral blood. Receptors originate from a human donor in a cohort sampled during active COVID-19. Each CDR3 is given with its conserved first and last residue. D genes are given only for firm matches. Clone size is shown for a subset of rows, as once, few, many or a class of expanded clone.

length | D | J | V | size | DNA | CDR3
13 | NA | TRBJ1-2 | TRBV6-2/TRBV6-3 | once | TGTGCCAGCAGCGAAGGACAGAGCTATGGCTACACCTTC | CASSEGQSYGYTF
13 | NA | TRBJ1-1 | TRBV18 | NA | TGTGCCAGCTCACCGATCCAAGGAGCCGAAGCTTTCTTT | CASSPIQGAEAFF
16 | NA | TRBJ2-2 | TRBV3-1/TRBV3-2 | NA | TGTGCCAGCAGCCACCGAGGGTCCTTAAACACCGGGGAGCTGTTTTTT | CASSHRGSLNTGELFF
12 | TRBD1 | TRBJ1-4 | TRBV6-6 | NA | TGTGCCAGCAGTTACTCCCACAGGGGCGGATTTTTT | CASSYSHRGGFF
13 | NA | TRBJ1-2 | TRBV29-1 | NA | TGCAGCGTCACAGGGTTCGCCCTCTATGGCTACACCTTC | CSVTGFALYGYTF
17 | NA | TRBJ1-3 | TRBV6-1 | NA | TGTGCCAGCAGTGAATACGGCGACAGTCGCTCTGGAAACACCATATATTTT | CASSEYGDSRSGNTIYF
14 | NA | TRBJ2-7 | TRBV2 | NA | TGTGCCAGCAGCCCAACAGGGAGCTCCTACGAGCAGTACTTC | CASSPTGSSYEQYF
12 | NA | TRBJ2-3 | TRBV9 | NA | TGTGCCAGCAGCTCGGAGGGGGGGCATAAGTATTTT | CASSSEGGHKYF
13 | TRBD1 | TRBJ1-2 | TRBV6-5 | few | TGTGCCAGCAGCCTGACAGGGCACTATGGCTACACCTTC | CASSLTGHYGYTF
15 | TRBD1 | TRBJ1-4 | TRBV5-4 | NA | TGTGCCAGCAGCTCCCCGGGACAGGGAAACGAAAAACTGTTTTTT | CASSSPGQGNEKLFF
14 | TRBD1 | TRBJ2-7 | TRBV5-1 | NA | TGCGCCAGCAGAATTGGGACAGGGACCTACGAGCAGTACTTC | CASRIGTGTYEQYF
14 | TRBD1 | TRBJ2-7 | TRBV27 | NA | TGTGCCAGCAGTTTGGACAGGGCGATACACGAGCAGTACTTC | CASSLDRAIHEQYF
15 | NA | TRBJ2-7 | TRBV18 | NA | TGTGCCAGCTCACCTGGGACAACGAGCTCCTACGAGCAGTACTTC | CASSPGTTSSYEQYF
18 | TRBD1 | TRBJ1-6 | TRBV7-9 | NA | TGTGCCAGCAGCTCCACACCCTCGGGACAGGGGGGTAATTCACCCCTCCACTTT | CASSSTPSGQGGNSPLHF
13 | NA | TRBJ1-1 | TRBV5-1 | medium-sized | TGCGCCAGCAGCTCACCAGGGAAGGCTGAAGCTTTCTTT | CASSSPGKAEAFF
15 | TRBD1 | TRBJ1-3 | TRBV9 | NA | TGTGCCAGCAGCGGGACAGGGGGCAATGGAAACACCATATATTTT | CASSGTGGNGNTIYF
12 | NA | TRBJ2-2 | TRBV3-1/TRBV3-2 | NA | TGTGCCAGCAGGGGAGACACCGGGGAGCTGTTTTTT | CASRGDTGELFF
15 | NA | TRBJ1-3 | TRBV11-3 | NA | TGTGCCAGCAGCCCAGAAACGGGTCCTGGAAACACCATATATTTT | CASSPETGPGNTIYF
16 | NA | TRBJ1-2 | TRBV5-1 | few | TGCGCCAGCAGTCCAATGCTCCAGGTGGCTAACTATGGCTACACCTTC | CASSPMLQVANYGYTF
17 | TRBD2 | TRBJ2-5 | TRBV4-1 | NA | TGCGCCAGCAGCCAATGGGGAGCCGGGACTAGTGAAGAGACCCAGTACTTC | CASSQWGAGTSEETQYF
13 | TRBD1 | TRBJ2-5 | TRBV2 | NA | TGTGCCAGCTGTGACAGGGAAGGCGAGACCCAGTACTTC | CASCDREGETQYF
15 | NA | TRBJ2-2 | TRBV11-2 | NA | TGTGCCAGCAGTTACAGGGCGGTTTACACCGGGGAGCTGTTTTTT | CASSYRAVYTGELFF
13 | TRBD2 | TRBJ2-5 | TRBV10-2 | NA | TGCGCCAGCAAGTGGCGGGGGGAAGAGACCCAGTACTTC | CASKWRGEETQYF
18 | TRBD1 | TRBJ1-1 | TRBV5-1 | NA | TGCGCCAGCAGCTCCCAACCACGAACGACAGGGGGGAACACTGAAGCTTTCTTT | CASSSQPRTTGGNTEAFF
13 | NA | TRBJ1-1 | TRBV5-4 | once | TGTGCCAGCAGCTTGGCCGTGAACACTGAAGCTTTCTTT | CASSLAVNTEAFF
14 | NA | TRBJ1-5 | TRBV6-5 | few | TGTGCCAGCAGTTACTCGAGTTTCAATCAGCCCCAGCATTTT | CASSYSSFNQPQHF
15 | TRBD1 | TRBJ2-7 | TRBV7-2 | NA | TGTGCCAGCAGCCGGACAGGTGGGGTCTCCTACGAGCAGTACTTC | CASSRTGGVSYEQYF
14 | NA | TRBJ1-3 | TRBV6-5 | NA | TGTGCCAGCATAGGGGGATTGATCAGGAACACCATATATTTT | CASIGGLIRNTIYF
12 | NA | TRBJ1-1 | TRBV12-3/TRBV12-4 | NA | TGTGCCAGCCGTGGGGGAGGGCCTGAAGCTTTCTTT | CASRGGGPEAFF
15 | NA | TRBJ2-7 | TRBV5-5 | NA | TGTGCCAGCAGCCACACACGCCCGGAGTTGGACGAGCAGTACTTC | CASSHTRPELDEQYF
14 | TRBD2 | TRBJ2-3 | TRBV6-6 | once | TGTGCCACCCGGGAACTAGCGTACACAGATACGCAGTATTTT | CATRELAYTDTQYF
11 | NA | TRBJ2-7 | TRBV29-1 | few | TGCAGCGTTGAAATCACCTACGAGCAGTACTTC | CSVEITYEQYF
13 | NA | TRBJ1-2 | TRBV21-1 | NA | TGTGCCAGCAGCAAGGACAGGAACTATGGCTACACCTTC | CASSKDRNYGYTF
13 | TRBD1 | TRBJ1-5 | TRBV5-5 | NA | TGTGCCAGCAGCTGGGACAGAAAACAGCCCCAGCATTTT | CASSWDRKQPQHF
16 | TRBD1 | TRBJ1-1 | TRBV15 | NA | TGTGCCACCAGCAGGGACACCCTGGACAGGGACACTGAAGCTTTCTTT | CATSRDTLDRDTEAFF
14 | NA | TRBJ1-1 | TRBV3-1/TRBV3-2 | NA | TGTGCCAGCATGACGGGGGAAGGAAACACTGAAGCTTTCTTT | CASMTGEGNTEAFF
13 | NA | TRBJ1-1 | TRBV6-5 | NA | TGTGCCAGCAGTACAGTGATGAACACTGAAGCTTTCTTT | CASSTVMNTEAFF
16 | TRBD1 | TRBJ1-1 | TRBV5-4 | NA | TGTGCCAGCAGCTTGGGCGGACAGGGGGCGAGAGCTGAAGCTTTCTTT | CASSLGGQGARAEAFF
13 | NA | TRBJ2-5 | TRBV11-2 | NA | TGTGCCAGCAGTCTAGCTGCCCGGGAGACCCAGTACTTC | CASSLAARETQYF
15 | NA | TRBJ2-7 | TRBV11-3 | NA | TGTGCCAGCAGCTTAGTCGCAGGGCCCTCCTACGAGCAGTACTTC | CASSLVAGPSYEQYF